This TCR beta chain was recorded in a study of technical replicates of blood from a few donors. J was trimmed by 5 bases and V by 4 bases; bases with no gene match: 8. Germline CDR1 and CDR2: SGHRS and YFSETQ. There are 14 residues in the CDR3. TCRdb's table, derived via immunoSEQ multiplex PCR, lists solely in-frame clones and lacks some. The sample includes about 67,000 clones, roughly 98% seen only once; the top ten take around 0.16%. The specimen sequenced was T cells isolated from PBMCs. The TCR was taken from a human donor in good health. This chain connects TRBV5-1 to TRBJ2-7, with 8 nucleotides matching TRBD1. The CDR3 is CASSPDRGDHEQYF. In DNA, the CDR3 is TGCGCCAGCAGCCCTGACAGGGGAGACCACGAGCAGTACTTC.